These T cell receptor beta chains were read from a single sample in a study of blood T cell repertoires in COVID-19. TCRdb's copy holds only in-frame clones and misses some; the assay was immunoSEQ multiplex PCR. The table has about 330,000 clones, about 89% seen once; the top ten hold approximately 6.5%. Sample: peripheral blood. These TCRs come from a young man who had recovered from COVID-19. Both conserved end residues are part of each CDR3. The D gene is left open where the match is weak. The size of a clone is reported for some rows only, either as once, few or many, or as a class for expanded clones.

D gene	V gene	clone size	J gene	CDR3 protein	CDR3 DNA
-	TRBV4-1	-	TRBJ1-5	CASSQVPLIGGVRNQPQHF	TGCGCCAGCAGCCAAGTCCCCCTTATAGGGGGTGTACGCAATCAGCCCCAGCATTTT
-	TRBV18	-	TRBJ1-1	CASSPGADTEAFF	TGTGCCAGCTCACCAGGGGCCGACACTGAAGCTTTCTTT
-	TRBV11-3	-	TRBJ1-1	CASSQGVTEAFF	TGTGCCAGCAGCCAGGGTGTTACTGAAGCTTTCTTT
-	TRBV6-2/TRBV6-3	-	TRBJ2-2	CASSYSTAGELFF	TGTGCCAGCAGTTACTCGACAGCCGGGGAGCTGTTTTTT
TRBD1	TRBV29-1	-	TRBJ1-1	CSVGGQMNTEAFF	TGCAGCGTTGGGGGACAGATGAACACTGAAGCTTTCTTT
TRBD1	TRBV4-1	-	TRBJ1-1	CASSQEAGQGYTEAFF	TGCGCCAGCAGCCAAGAGGCCGGACAGGGGTACACTGAAGCTTTCTTT
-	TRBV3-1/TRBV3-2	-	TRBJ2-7	CASSQTGNEQYF	TGTGCCAGCAGCCAAACGGGGAACGAGCAGTACTTC
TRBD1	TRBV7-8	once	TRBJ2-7	CASSLRQGRAYEQYF	TGTGCCAGCAGCTTACGACAGGGAAGGGCCTACGAGCAGTACTTC
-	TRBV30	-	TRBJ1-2	CAWTSEQRYGYTF	TGTGCCTGGACATCGGAGCAGCGGTATGGCTACACCTTC
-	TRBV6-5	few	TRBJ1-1	CASSENQVSTEAFF	TGTGCCAGCTCTGAAAACCAGGTTAGCACTGAAGCTTTCTTT
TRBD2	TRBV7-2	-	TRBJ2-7	CASRSQPLAGEQYF	TGTGCCAGCAGAAGTCAGCCTTTAGCGGGGGAGCAGTACTTC
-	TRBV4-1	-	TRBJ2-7	CASSQEVRGYEQYF	TGCGCCAGCAGCCAAGAGGTTCGGGGCTACGAGCAGTACTTC
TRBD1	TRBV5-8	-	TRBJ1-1	CASSKGTVYTEAFF	TGTGCCAGCAGCAAAGGGACAGTCTACACTGAAGCTTTCTTT
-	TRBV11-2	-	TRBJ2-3	CASSLEGYSTSTDTQYF	TGTGCCAGCAGCTTAGAGGGCTACTCTACTAGCACAGATACGCAGTATTTT
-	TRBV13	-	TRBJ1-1	CASTQENTEAFF	TGTGCCAGCACACAGGAAAACACTGAAGCTTTCTTT
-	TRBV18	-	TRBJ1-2	CASSGDRANYGYTF	TGTGCCAGCTCCGGCGACAGAGCTAACTATGGCTACACCTTC
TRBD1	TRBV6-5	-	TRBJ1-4	CASSRQGEREKLFF	TGTGCCAGCAGCCGACAGGGGGAGAGGGAAAAACTGTTTTTT